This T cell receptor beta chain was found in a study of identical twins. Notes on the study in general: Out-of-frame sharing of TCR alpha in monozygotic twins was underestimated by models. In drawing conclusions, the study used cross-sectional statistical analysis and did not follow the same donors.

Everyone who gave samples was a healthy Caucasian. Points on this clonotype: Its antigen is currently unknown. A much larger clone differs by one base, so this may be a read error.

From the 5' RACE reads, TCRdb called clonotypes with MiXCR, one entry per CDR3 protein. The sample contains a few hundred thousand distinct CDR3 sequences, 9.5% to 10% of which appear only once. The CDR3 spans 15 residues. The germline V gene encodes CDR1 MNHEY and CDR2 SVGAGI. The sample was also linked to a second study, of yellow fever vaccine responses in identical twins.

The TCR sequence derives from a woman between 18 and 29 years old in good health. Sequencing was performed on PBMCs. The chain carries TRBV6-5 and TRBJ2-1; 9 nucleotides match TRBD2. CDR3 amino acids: CTSSYSASGDNEQFF. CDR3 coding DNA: TGTACCAGCAGTTACTCGGCTAGCGGGGACAATGAGCAGTTCTTC.